This note documents a single T cell receptor beta chain sequence. The target antigen is unknown. A much larger clone differs from this one at a single base, so this may be a read error. In germline, CDR1 is MNHEY, CDR2 SVGEGT. This CDR3 has 16 amino acids. The data were taken from a study of breast tumors, draining lymph nodes, adjacent tissues. In TCRdb, the multiplex PCR reads were re-called with MiXCR into one record per CDR3 protein. The repertoire holds around 150,000 distinct CDR3 sequences, with about 22% as singletons. General observations from the study: Tumor TCR diversity was below lymph nodes but above nontumor tissue. That most tumor T cells come from lymph nodes remained unproven. Findings are consistent with lymph node origin and intratumoral expansion of most tumor T cells. Luminal-like breast cancer showed significantly higher tumor–nontumor repertoire similarity than basal-like.

Samples came from axillary lymph nodes draining the breast cancer. This TCR was sampled from a female donor with breast cancer. Some clones in this sample may be carry-over from other donors' samples. The specimen sequenced was axillary lymph node tissue. The chain is built from TRBV6-2 or TRBV6-3 and TRBJ2-1, with 10 nucleotides matching TRBD2. The CDR3 loop reads CANSYDGTSDYNEQFF. In DNA form, the CDR3 reads TGTGCCAACAGTTACGACGGGACTAGCGACTACAATGAGCAGTTCTTC.